These T cell receptor beta chains were read from a single sample in a study of a mutant IDH1 vaccine in newly diagnosed glioma. Sequencing was performed with immunoSEQ multiplex PCR; in TCRdb, only in-frame clones are kept and a portion is missing. Here the sample spans tens of thousands of clones, under 80% being singletons. Which antigens these TCRs recognize remains unknown. The material sequenced was PBMCs, taken from a glioma patient whose treatment included an IDH1 peptide vaccine. The receptors were gathered from a woman aged 40 to 50 with glioma. Some clones in this sample may be carry-over from other donors' samples. Both conserved end residues are part of each CDR3. The D gene is left open where the match is weak. Not all rows give a size; the values are once, few, many and, for expanded clones, a class.

CDR3 DNA | CDR3 protein | clone size | J gene | V gene | D gene
TGCGCCAGCAGTCAATCATCCCCTCAGGGAAATGGTGATGGCTACACCTTC | CASSQSSPQGNGDGYTF | NA | TRBJ1-2 | TRBV23-1 | NA
TGTGCCAGCTCACCCGGGGAGGGAAGGGACGAGCAGTACTTC | CASSPGEGRDEQYF | NA | TRBJ2-7 | TRBV18 | TRBD2
TGTGCCAGCTGCCGGGACGTTGGAAATGAGCAGTTCTTC | CASCRDVGNEQFF | NA | TRBJ2-1 | TRBV27 | NA
TGCGCCAGCAGCTCGTTAGGGGGCCCCGGAGATACGCAGTATTTT | CASSSLGGPGDTQYF | NA | TRBJ2-3 | TRBV5-1 | TRBD1
TGTGCCAGCAGTCCCACGGCCAGACAGACCTACGAGCAGTACTTC | CASSPTARQTYEQYF | NA | TRBJ2-7 | TRBV27 | NA
TGTGCCAGCAGGGACAGACGAGTGGGAGGCTACACCTTC | CASRDRRVGGYTF | few | TRBJ1-2 | TRBV28 | NA
TGTGCCTGGAGTGTACGGGACTTGCAGTTCTTC | CAWSVRDLQFF | NA | TRBJ2-1 | TRBV30 | NA
TGCGCCAGCAGCTTGGTAGGGGGGAACACTGAAGCTTTCTTT | CASSLVGGNTEAFF | medium-sized | TRBJ1-1 | TRBV5-1 | NA
TGTGCCAGTAGTAAAGGACAGGCCCGTGGCTACACCTTC | CASSKGQARGYTF | few | TRBJ1-2 | TRBV19 | TRBD1
TGCGCCAGCAGCCAAGATGGAACAGGAACTTTAAATTCTGGGGCCAACGTCCTGACTTTC | CASSQDGTGTLNSGANVLTF | NA | TRBJ2-6 | TRBV4-3 | NA
TGTGCTAGTGGTTTGGACGCTGGACAGTCAAGAGAGACCCAGTACTTC | CASGLDAGQSRETQYF | NA | TRBJ2-5 | TRBV12-5 | NA
TGTGCCAGCAGCTTGGCCGCGGGACGCGAGCAGTACTTC | CASSLAAGREQYF | once | TRBJ2-7 | TRBV5-4 | NA
TGCGCCAGCAGCCAAGATTACGGGACTCGGACCGGGGAGCTGTTTTTT | CASSQDYGTRTGELFF | NA | TRBJ2-2 | TRBV4-3 | NA
TGCGCCAGCAGCCAAGGTCCCTACAAGCAGTACTTC | CASSQGPYKQYF | NA | TRBJ2-7 | TRBV4-1 | NA
TGTGCCATCCCCCCAAGGGTTCACAACACCGGGGAGCTGTTTTTT | CAIPPRVHNTGELFF | NA | TRBJ2-2 | TRBV7-9 | NA
TGTGCCAGCAGCGTCAATAGGGACGGCTACACCTTC | CASSVNRDGYTF | NA | TRBJ1-2 | TRBV9 | NA
TGTGCCAGCAGCCCTCGCGGGCTAGCGGAAGAGACCCAGTACTTC | CASSPRGLAEETQYF | NA | TRBJ2-5 | TRBV7-2 | TRBD2
TGTGCCAGTAGTCCGTCGGGACAGGGGGTGAACAATGAGCAGTTCTTC | CASSPSGQGVNNEQFF | NA | TRBJ2-1 | TRBV19 | TRBD1
TGCGCCAGCAGCCCAACTAGCGGAGGGAGTTGGCAGTTCTTC | CASSPTSGGSWQFF | NA | TRBJ2-1 | TRBV5-1 | TRBD2
TGTGCCAGCAGCTTTGGGGGGCGCGGAACTGAAGCTTTCTTT | CASSFGGRGTEAFF | once | TRBJ1-1 | TRBV5-6 | NA
TGTGCCAGCAGCTTACAAAGAGGGGATGGCTACACCTTC | CASSLQRGDGYTF | NA | TRBJ1-2 | TRBV7-9 | NA
TGTGCCTGGAGTGGAGGGACGGTGACTTACTACGAGCAGTACTTC | CAWSGGTVTYYEQYF | NA | TRBJ2-7 | TRBV30 | NA
TGTGCCAGCAGCAGGTCCAAGGACAGCTCTGGGGCCAACGTCCTGACTTTC | CASSRSKDSSGANVLTF | NA | TRBJ2-6 | TRBV27 | NA
TGTGCCAGTAGTTTGGCCGGGCGGGATCAGCCCCAGCATTTT | CASSLAGRDQPQHF | NA | TRBJ1-5 | TRBV19 | NA
TGTGCCAGCAGCACCTCCGGGACTAGCGGGAGGGCCAACAATGAGCAGTTCTTC | CASSTSGTSGRANNEQFF | once | TRBJ2-1 | TRBV7-2 | TRBD2
TGCGCCAGCAGCATCCGGGACGGAGCCTACGAGCAGTACTTC | CASSIRDGAYEQYF | NA | TRBJ2-7 | TRBV5-1 | NA
TGTGCCAGCAGTTACCGCCCGTCGACAGGGAGTGAAAAACTGTTTTTT | CASSYRPSTGSEKLFF | once | TRBJ1-4 | TRBV6-5 | TRBD1
TGTGCCAGCAGTCTTACCAGGGCAAGTGAAAAACTGTTTTTT | CASSLTRASEKLFF | NA | TRBJ1-4 | TRBV6-5 | NA
TGTGCCAGCAGTGGCGGGAGCGCGGCAGATACGCAGTATTTT | CASSGGSAADTQYF | NA | TRBJ2-3 | TRBV6-5 | TRBD2
TGTGCCAGCAGCCCGGAAGGGGGCGGAAAGCAGCCCCAGCATTTT | CASSPEGGGKQPQHF | NA | TRBJ1-5 | TRBV7-2 | TRBD1
TGCGCCAGCAGCCAAGGCGGGGGCCTCTATCAGCCCCAGCATTTT | CASSQGGGLYQPQHF | NA | TRBJ1-5 | TRBV4-3 | NA
TGTGCCAGCAGATCCGGGGTTAGGGGAGAGAATTCACCCCTCCACTTT | CASRSGVRGENSPLHF | once | TRBJ1-6 | TRBV7-2 | NA
TGTGCCACCAGCAGACCCCTGGGAACCAGGGGGGACGAGCAGTACTTC | CATSRPLGTRGDEQYF | NA | TRBJ2-7 | TRBV15 | NA
TGCGCCAGCAGCCAAGTGGGGACAGGGGACGAGCAGTACTTC | CASSQVGTGDEQYF | NA | TRBJ2-7 | TRBV4-1 | TRBD1
TGTGCCAGCGGGCAGGTGGACACTGAAGCTTTCTTT | CASGQVDTEAFF | few | TRBJ1-1 | TRBV9 | NA
TGCAGCGTTGACCTAGCGGGGAGAATGGGAGAGACCCAGTACTTC | CSVDLAGRMGETQYF | NA | TRBJ2-5 | TRBV29-1 | TRBD2
TGTGCCAGCAGCCCAGGAGGAAGCTCACCCCTCCACTTT | CASSPGGSSPLHF | once | TRBJ1-6 | TRBV7-2 | NA
TGTGCCAGCAGCGTATCAAGCGGGAGGACGGGAAGAGACAATGAGCAGTTCTTC | CASSVSSGRTGRDNEQFF | NA | TRBJ2-1 | TRBV9 | TRBD2
TGTGCCAGCAGCCAATCCGCCAGCTACAATCAGCCCCAGCATTTT | CASSQSASYNQPQHF | NA | TRBJ1-5 | TRBV16 | NA
TGTGCCAGCAGCTTGGTGGGGGGCGAAAATGAGCAGTTCTTC | CASSLVGGENEQFF | NA | TRBJ2-1 | TRBV7-3 | NA
TGCGCCAGCAGCCAAACTGCCGAGCAGTACTTC | CASSQTAEQYF | NA | TRBJ2-7 | TRBV4-1 | NA
TGTGCCACCAGCAAGCTAACCGTTGGAGGGGGAAACGAGCAGTACTTC | CATSKLTVGGGNEQYF | NA | TRBJ2-7 | TRBV15 | NA
TGCGCCAGCAGCCAAGGGGGGCTAGCGGGAGTCGAAGAGACCCAGTACTTC | CASSQGGLAGVEETQYF | NA | TRBJ2-5 | TRBV4-1 | TRBD2
TGTGCCAGCAGCTCACACCCCTTGGGTGAGCAGTTCTTC | CASSSHPLGEQFF | once | TRBJ2-1 | TRBV7-2 | NA
TGTGCCAGCCTCAGGACGAAGAACACCGGGGAGCTGTTTTTT | CASLRTKNTGELFF | NA | TRBJ2-2 | TRBV6-1 | NA
TGCGCCAGCAGCCGGGGGGGACTAGGAGCAGATACGCAGTATTTT | CASSRGGLGADTQYF | NA | TRBJ2-3 | TRBV5-1 | TRBD2
TGTGCCAGCAGCTTAAAATACAGTTATGACACCCTAGGCGACGAGCAGTACTTC | CASSLKYSYDTLGDEQYF | once | TRBJ2-7 | TRBV11-1 | NA
TGTGCCAGCAGCGCTAGCGGAGGGTACGAGCAGTACTTC | CASSASGGYEQYF | NA | TRBJ2-7 | TRBV5-4 | TRBD2
TGTGCCAGCAGCCGGGGACAGTCAAATTCACCCCTCCACTTT | CASSRGQSNSPLHF | once | TRBJ1-6 | TRBV7-3 | TRBD1
TGTGCCAGTAACCCTGGGGTGTTCACTGAAGCTTTCTTT | CASNPGVFTEAFF | once | TRBJ1-1 | TRBV7-6 | NA
TGTGCCAGCAGCTCCCGGGACAGGGGCCCCAATGAGCAGTTCTTC | CASSSRDRGPNEQFF | NA | TRBJ2-1 | TRBV7-9 | TRBD1
TGTGCCAGCAGAACTAGCGGGGTCTACAATGAGCAGTTCTTC | CASRTSGVYNEQFF | once | TRBJ2-1 | TRBV19 | TRBD2
TGTGCCAGCAGCGCGACAGGGGGCGCAGGGTTCTATGGCTACACCTTC | CASSATGGAGFYGYTF | NA | TRBJ1-2 | TRBV7-8 | TRBD1